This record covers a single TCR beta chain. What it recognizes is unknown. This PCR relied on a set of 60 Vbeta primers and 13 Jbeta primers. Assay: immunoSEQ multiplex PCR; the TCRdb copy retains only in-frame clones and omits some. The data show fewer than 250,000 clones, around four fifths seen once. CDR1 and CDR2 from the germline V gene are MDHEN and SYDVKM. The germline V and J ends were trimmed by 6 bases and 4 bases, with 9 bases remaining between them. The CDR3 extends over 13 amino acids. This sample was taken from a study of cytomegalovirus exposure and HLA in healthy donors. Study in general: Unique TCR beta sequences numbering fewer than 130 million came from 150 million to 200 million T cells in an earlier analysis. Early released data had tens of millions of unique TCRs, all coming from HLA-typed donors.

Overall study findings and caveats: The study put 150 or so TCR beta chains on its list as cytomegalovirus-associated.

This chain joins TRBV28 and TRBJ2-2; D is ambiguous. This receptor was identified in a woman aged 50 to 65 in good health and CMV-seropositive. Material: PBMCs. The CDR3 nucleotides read TGTGCCAGCAGCCCTCCTTCCACCGGGGAGCTGTTTTTT. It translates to CASSPPSTGELFF.